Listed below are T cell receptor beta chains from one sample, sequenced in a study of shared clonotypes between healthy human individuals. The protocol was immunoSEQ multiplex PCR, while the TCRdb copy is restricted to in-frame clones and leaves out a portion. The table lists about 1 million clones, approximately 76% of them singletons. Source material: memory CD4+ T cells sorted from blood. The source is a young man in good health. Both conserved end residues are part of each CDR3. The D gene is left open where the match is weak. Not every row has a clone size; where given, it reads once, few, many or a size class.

cdr3_aa: CASSLASGWHEQYF; cdr3_nt: TGTGCCAGCAGCTTAGCCAGTGGGTGGCACGAGCAGTACTTC; v_call: TRBV7-9; clone_size: NA; j_call: TRBJ2-7; d_call: NA
cdr3_aa: CAITPGARYGYTF; cdr3_nt: TGTGCCATCACCCCGGGAGCGCGCTATGGCTACACCTTC; v_call: TRBV10-3; clone_size: few; j_call: TRBJ1-2; d_call: NA
cdr3_aa: CAWSGRGLGNQPQHF; cdr3_nt: TGTGCCTGGAGTGGCAGGGGGTTGGGCAATCAGCCCCAGCATTTT; v_call: TRBV30; clone_size: NA; j_call: TRBJ1-5; d_call: TRBD1
cdr3_aa: CASSSSGGNTGELFF; cdr3_nt: TGTGCCAGCAGCTCTAGCGGGGGGAACACCGGGGAGCTGTTTTTT; v_call: TRBV7-3; clone_size: NA; j_call: TRBJ2-2; d_call: TRBD2
cdr3_aa: CASSYVTGTNYGYTF; cdr3_nt: TGTGCCAGCAGTTACGTGACAGGGACTAACTATGGCTACACCTTC; v_call: TRBV6-5; clone_size: NA; j_call: TRBJ1-2; d_call: TRBD1
cdr3_aa: CASSETSGGAADTQYF; cdr3_nt: TGTGCCAGCAGTGAGACTAGCGGGGGGGCAGCAGATACGCAGTATTTT; v_call: TRBV6-1; clone_size: once; j_call: TRBJ2-3; d_call: TRBD2
cdr3_aa: CASSPWWGYEQYF; cdr3_nt: TGTGCCAGCAGCCCCTGGTGGGGGTACGAGCAGTACTTC; v_call: TRBV9; clone_size: many; j_call: TRBJ2-7; d_call: NA
cdr3_aa: CASSGTGNQPQHF; cdr3_nt: TGTGCCAGTAGTGGAACAGGCAATCAGCCCCAGCATTTT; v_call: TRBV19; clone_size: NA; j_call: TRBJ1-5; d_call: NA
cdr3_aa: CASSQELFTGELFF; cdr3_nt: TGCGCCAGCAGCCAAGAGTTGTTTACCGGGGAGCTGTTTTTT; v_call: TRBV4-3; clone_size: NA; j_call: TRBJ2-2; d_call: NA
cdr3_aa: CASTGLVSTDTQYF; cdr3_nt: TGTGCCTCCACGGGACTTGTAAGCACAGATACGCAGTATTTT; v_call: TRBV2; clone_size: NA; j_call: TRBJ2-3; d_call: NA
cdr3_aa: CASSDSGQGETQYF; cdr3_nt: TGCGCCAGCAGCGACTCAGGACAGGGTGAGACCCAGTACTTC; v_call: TRBV5-1; clone_size: NA; j_call: TRBJ2-5; d_call: TRBD1
cdr3_aa: CASSYPQGETQYF; cdr3_nt: TGTGCCAGCAGCTATCCTCAGGGGGAGACCCAGTACTTC; v_call: TRBV7-2; clone_size: NA; j_call: TRBJ2-5; d_call: NA
cdr3_aa: CASSLRGATSISNEQFF; cdr3_nt: TGTGCCAGCAGTTTACGGGGGGCGACTAGCATCTCCAATGAGCAGTTCTTC; v_call: TRBV27; clone_size: NA; j_call: TRBJ2-1; d_call: NA
cdr3_aa: CASSRAGPTIPTGGNTIYF; cdr3_nt: TGTGCCAGCAGTCGGGCGGGACCTACAATACCTACTGGAGGAAACACCATATATTTT; v_call: TRBV9; clone_size: NA; j_call: TRBJ1-3; d_call: NA
cdr3_aa: CASSQDLLRFGETQYF; cdr3_nt: TGCGCCAGCAGCCAAGATTTGTTGAGATTCGGGGAGACCCAGTACTTC; v_call: TRBV4-3; clone_size: NA; j_call: TRBJ2-5; d_call: NA
cdr3_aa: CASRPQGGSGELFF; cdr3_nt: TGTGCCAGCAGGCCACAGGGCGGGTCCGGGGAGCTGTTTTTT; v_call: TRBV9; clone_size: NA; j_call: TRBJ2-2; d_call: NA
cdr3_aa: CAISDRGDGELFF; cdr3_nt: TGTGCCATCAGTGACAGGGGTGACGGGGAGCTGTTTTTT; v_call: TRBV10-3; clone_size: NA; j_call: TRBJ2-2; d_call: NA
cdr3_aa: CASNQRPANTEAFF; cdr3_nt: TGTGCCAGCAACCAACGTCCAGCGAACACTGAAGCTTTCTTT; v_call: TRBV27; clone_size: NA; j_call: TRBJ1-1; d_call: NA
cdr3_aa: CASSQDQITAGGPDTQYF; cdr3_nt: TGTGCCAGCAGCCAAGATCAGATAACGGCGGGGGGCCCAGATACGCAGTATTTT; v_call: TRBV4-2; clone_size: NA; j_call: TRBJ2-3; d_call: TRBD2
cdr3_aa: CASSRDGGRPGELFF; cdr3_nt: TGTGCCAGCAGCAGGGACGGCGGCCGGCCCGGGGAGCTGTTTTTT; v_call: TRBV6-6; clone_size: NA; j_call: TRBJ2-2; d_call: NA
cdr3_aa: CASSLGFIVGPGDTQYF; cdr3_nt: TGCGCCAGCAGCTTGGGGTTCATAGTAGGGCCTGGAGATACGCAGTATTTT; v_call: TRBV5-1; clone_size: NA; j_call: TRBJ2-3; d_call: NA
cdr3_aa: CASSTRWGVDQPQHF; cdr3_nt: TGTGCCAGCAGCACCCGGTGGGGGGTTGATCAGCCCCAGCATTTT; v_call: TRBV7-2; clone_size: few; j_call: TRBJ1-5; d_call: NA
cdr3_aa: CASSGGLGGTLTDTQYF; cdr3_nt: TGTGCCAGCAGCGGGGGTTTGGGGGGAACCCTCACAGATACGCAGTATTTT; v_call: TRBV5-4; clone_size: NA; j_call: TRBJ2-3; d_call: NA
cdr3_aa: CASSLEANVLTF; cdr3_nt: TGTGCCAGCAGCTTAGAGGCCAACGTCCTGACTTTC; v_call: TRBV7-9; clone_size: NA; j_call: TRBJ2-6; d_call: NA
cdr3_aa: CAWSHRDFNTEAFF; cdr3_nt: TGTGCCTGGTCCCACAGGGACTTTAACACTGAAGCTTTCTTT; v_call: TRBV30; clone_size: few; j_call: TRBJ1-1; d_call: NA
cdr3_aa: CASSRNGDRNTEAFF; cdr3_nt: TGCGCCAGCAGCAGAAACGGGGACAGGAACACTGAAGCTTTCTTT; v_call: TRBV5-1; clone_size: NA; j_call: TRBJ1-1; d_call: TRBD1
cdr3_aa: CASLGPRMNTEAFF; cdr3_nt: TGTGCCAGCCTTGGGCCAAGGATGAACACTGAAGCTTTCTTT; v_call: TRBV6-1; clone_size: NA; j_call: TRBJ1-1; d_call: NA
cdr3_aa: CASSLASGSTDEQFF; cdr3_nt: TGTGCCAGCAGCTTAGCTAGCGGGAGTACTGATGAGCAGTTCTTC; v_call: TRBV7-8; clone_size: NA; j_call: TRBJ2-1; d_call: TRBD2
cdr3_aa: CAIRTSGRTNTGELFF; cdr3_nt: TGTGCCATCAGAACTAGCGGGAGGACGAACACCGGGGAGCTGTTTTTT; v_call: TRBV10-3; clone_size: NA; j_call: TRBJ2-2; d_call: TRBD2
cdr3_aa: CAASPNRDNSPLHF; cdr3_nt: TGTGCCGCCTCGCCCAACAGGGATAATTCACCCCTCCACTTT; v_call: TRBV10-3; clone_size: NA; j_call: TRBJ1-6; d_call: NA
cdr3_aa: CASSLYGPDPYEQYF; cdr3_nt: TGTGCCAGCAGCTTATATGGGCCCGACCCCTACGAGCAGTACTTC; v_call: TRBV7-2; clone_size: NA; j_call: TRBJ2-7; d_call: NA
cdr3_aa: CAISDSRDRARNEQYF; cdr3_nt: TGTGCCATCAGTGATAGTAGGGACAGGGCAAGAAACGAGCAGTACTTC; v_call: TRBV10-3; clone_size: NA; j_call: TRBJ2-7; d_call: TRBD1
cdr3_aa: CASSTQGNTDTQYF; cdr3_nt: TGTGCCAGCAGTACTCAGGGTAACACAGATACGCAGTATTTT; v_call: TRBV6-6; clone_size: NA; j_call: TRBJ2-3; d_call: NA
cdr3_aa: CASSWEGQVETQYF; cdr3_nt: TGCGCCAGCAGCTGGGAGGGACAGGTGGAGACCCAGTACTTC; v_call: TRBV5-1; clone_size: NA; j_call: TRBJ2-5; d_call: NA
cdr3_aa: CASSDQGGDQPQHF; cdr3_nt: TGTGCCAGCAGTGATCAGGGGGGGGATCAGCCCCAGCATTTT; v_call: TRBV6-1; clone_size: NA; j_call: TRBJ1-5; d_call: TRBD1
cdr3_aa: CASSILGQGARNTEAFF; cdr3_nt: TGTGCCAGTAGTATTTTGGGACAGGGGGCGAGGAACACTGAAGCTTTCTTT; v_call: TRBV19; clone_size: NA; j_call: TRBJ1-1; d_call: TRBD1
cdr3_aa: CASSSRTSGMMYNEQFF; cdr3_nt: TGTGCCAGCAGCTCCAGGACTAGCGGGATGATGTACAATGAGCAGTTCTTC; v_call: TRBV7-2; clone_size: NA; j_call: TRBJ2-1; d_call: TRBD2
cdr3_aa: CAYNLGSRCRTYEQYF; cdr3_nt: TGTGCCTATAATTTGGGCAGTAGGTGTCGTACCTACGAGCAGTACTTC; v_call: TRBV21-1; clone_size: NA; j_call: TRBJ2-7; d_call: NA
cdr3_aa: CASSAQGRDYEQYF; cdr3_nt: TGTGCCAGCAGTGCACAGGGGAGAGACTACGAGCAGTACTTC; v_call: TRBV6-1; clone_size: once; j_call: TRBJ2-7; d_call: TRBD1
cdr3_aa: CASSVNRATSYEQYF; cdr3_nt: TGTGCCAGCAGTGTTAACAGGGCCACCTCCTACGAGCAGTACTTC; v_call: TRBV6-1; clone_size: NA; j_call: TRBJ2-7; d_call: NA
cdr3_aa: CAISVSKNTGELFF; cdr3_nt: TGTGCCATCAGTGTTTCGAAGAACACCGGGGAGCTGTTTTTT; v_call: TRBV10-3; clone_size: few; j_call: TRBJ2-2; d_call: NA
cdr3_aa: CASSPEGRDPSTDTQYF; cdr3_nt: TGTGCCAGCTCACCAGAAGGTCGCGACCCAAGCACAGATACGCAGTATTTT; v_call: TRBV18; clone_size: NA; j_call: TRBJ2-3; d_call: NA
cdr3_aa: CAWSSRGQLSNQPQHF; cdr3_nt: TGTGCCTGGAGTTCACGGGGACAGCTTAGCAATCAGCCCCAGCATTTT; v_call: TRBV30; clone_size: NA; j_call: TRBJ1-5; d_call: TRBD1
cdr3_aa: CASSPGTSGRNEQYF; cdr3_nt: TGTGCCAGCTCACCCGGGACTAGCGGAAGGAACGAGCAGTACTTC; v_call: TRBV18; clone_size: NA; j_call: TRBJ2-7; d_call: TRBD2
cdr3_aa: CASSYPQGANYGYTF; cdr3_nt: TGTGCCAGCAGTTACCCCCAGGGGGCGAACTATGGCTACACCTTC; v_call: TRBV6-6; clone_size: NA; j_call: TRBJ1-2; d_call: TRBD1
cdr3_aa: CASSLGTVNGYTF; cdr3_nt: TGTGCCAGCAGCTTAGGAACGGTAAACGGCTACACCTTC; v_call: TRBV7-9; clone_size: once; j_call: TRBJ1-2; d_call: NA